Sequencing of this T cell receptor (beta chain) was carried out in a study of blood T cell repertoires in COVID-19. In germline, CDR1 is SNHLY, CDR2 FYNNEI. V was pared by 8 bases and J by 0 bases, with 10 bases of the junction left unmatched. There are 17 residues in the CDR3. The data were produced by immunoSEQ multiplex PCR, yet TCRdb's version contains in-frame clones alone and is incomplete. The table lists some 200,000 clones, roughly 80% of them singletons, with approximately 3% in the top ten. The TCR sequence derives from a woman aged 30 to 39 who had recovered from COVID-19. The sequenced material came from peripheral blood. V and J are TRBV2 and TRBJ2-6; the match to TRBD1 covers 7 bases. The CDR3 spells CASRERQGVSGANVLTF. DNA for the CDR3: TGTGCCAGCCGAGAGAGACAGGGTGTCTCTGGGGCCAACGTCCTGACTTTC.